Listed below are T cell receptor beta chains from one sample, sequenced in a study of shared clonotypes between healthy human individuals. Repertoires were generated with immunoSEQ multiplex PCR, while TCRdb's copy carries only in-frame clones and drops some. The sample shows 300,000 or so clones, 74% of them seen only once. The sequenced sample consisted of memory CD4+ T cells sorted from blood. These receptors came from a man in his thirties or forties in good health. The CDR3 runs from the conserved cysteine through the conserved F or W. Each record gives: D gene, clone size, J gene, V gene, CDR3 DNA, CDR3 protein. A D gene is named only where the DNA matches it firmly. The size field is filled for only some rows; it gives once, few, many or a size class.

NA NA TRBJ1-1 TRBV7-9 TGTGCCAGCAGCTTACGGATGAACACTGAAGCTTTCTTT CASSLRMNTEAFF
TRBD1 NA TRBJ2-5 TRBV4-2 TGTGCCAGCAGCTCTGGAGGCGCCGGGACAGTGTACCAAGAGACCCAGTACTTC CASSSGGAGTVYQETQYF
NA NA TRBJ2-5 TRBV7-9 TGTGCCAGCAGCTTCCTGGGCGAAGAGACCCAGTACTTC CASSFLGEETQYF
NA NA TRBJ2-6 TRBV18 TGTGCCAGCTCACCAACTGGCGCCTCTGGGGCCAACGTCCTGACTTTC CASSPTGASGANVLTF
TRBD2 NA TRBJ2-3 TRBV11-2 TGTGCCAGCAGGGCATTTAGCGGGAGAATCTCAGATACGCAGTATTTT CASRAFSGRISDTQYF
NA NA TRBJ2-2 TRBV15 TGTGCCACCAGCGGCCAAGGACGACTAGCCGGGGAGCTGTTTTTT CATSGQGRLAGELFF
NA once TRBJ1-1 TRBV5-4 TGTGCCAGCAGGCCACAGGGGAACACTGAAGCTTTCTTT CASRPQGNTEAFF
TRBD2 NA TRBJ2-7 TRBV5-6 TGTGCCAGCAGAACAACGGGTAGCGGGGTACCTTACGAGCAGTACTTC CASRTTGSGVPYEQYF
TRBD1 NA TRBJ2-7 TRBV5-1 TGCGCCAGCAGACCCTCCGGGACAGGGGTATACGAGCAGTACTTC CASRPSGTGVYEQYF
TRBD1 NA TRBJ2-1 TRBV9 TGTGCCAGCAGCGTAGTGGGACAGGCTTATGAGCAGTTCTTC CASSVVGQAYEQFF
NA few TRBJ1-2 TRBV10-1 TGCGCCAGCAGTGACAGGGTCGACTATGGCTACACCTTC CASSDRVDYGYTF
TRBD1 many TRBJ2-4 TRBV7-9 TGTGCCAGTACCTATGACGTTTTGGGACAGTCTAGAGCCAAAAACATTCAGTACTTC CASTYDVLGQSRAKNIQYF
NA few TRBJ2-1 TRBV7-2 TGTGCCAGCAGCCCTGAGGGTGGCTCCTACAATGAGCAGTTCTTC CASSPEGGSYNEQFF
NA NA TRBJ2-6 TRBV6-5 TGTGCCAGCAGCCGCCCGAGAGCTGGGGCCAACGTCCTGACTTTC CASSRPRAGANVLTF
NA NA TRBJ2-7 TRBV5-8 TGTGCCAGCAGCTTGGGACAGTCCTACGAGCAGTACTTC CASSLGQSYEQYF
NA NA TRBJ2-1 TRBV19 TGTGCCAGTAGTATGGCGCAGTACAATGAGCAGTTCTTC CASSMAQYNEQFF
NA NA TRBJ2-1 TRBV6-6 TGTGCCACCCGGCCGGTCGGCAGCGGCTCCTACAATGAGCAGTTCTTC CATRPVGSGSYNEQFF
NA NA TRBJ2-1 TRBV5-6 TGTGCCAGCAGCCTTACTCCCGAGTCCTACAATGAGCAGTTCTTC CASSLTPESYNEQFF
NA NA TRBJ2-3 TRBV18 TGTGCCAGCTCACCAGACGGCGTTCGTACAGATACGCAGTATTTT CASSPDGVRTDTQYF
NA once TRBJ1-4 TRBV4-1 TGCGCCAGCAGCCTCGGGGCCTGGGAAAAACTGTTTTTT CASSLGAWEKLFF
TRBD2 few TRBJ2-7 TRBV19 TGTGCCAGTAGTAGTCTAGCGGGAATCTCCTACGAGCAGTACTTC CASSSLAGISYEQYF
NA few TRBJ2-7 TRBV7-8 TGTGCCAGCAGCTTAGCGGAAGGGTTTCCAGTGACCTACGAGCAGTACTTC CASSLAEGFPVTYEQYF
TRBD1 NA TRBJ2-7 TRBV2 TGTGCCAGCGACAGGGAAACCTCCTACGAGCAGTACTTC CASDRETSYEQYF
NA NA TRBJ2-7 TRBV5-4 TGTGCCAGCAGCAGTGCGGGCGGAAGAGGGTACGAGCAGTACTTC CASSSAGGRGYEQYF
TRBD2 few TRBJ2-1 TRBV5-6 TGTGCCAGCAGCGAGCCTTGGGTCCTCTTAGCGGGAGGGGGCGATGAGCAGTTCTTC CASSEPWVLLAGGGDEQFF
NA NA TRBJ2-2 TRBV29-1 TGCAGCGTTGATGTCGGGAGCTTGGCCGGGGAGCTGTTTTTT CSVDVGSLAGELFF
NA NA TRBJ2-1 TRBV11-2 TGTGCCAGCAGCTTCGAAGGCGCTCTGGGGTTGGGGCAGTTCTTC CASSFEGALGLGQFF
NA once TRBJ1-5 TRBV5-8 TGTGCCAGCATCCCGGACAGTAGCAATCAGCCCCAGCATTTT CASIPDSSNQPQHF
NA once TRBJ2-7 TRBV5-4 TGTGCCAGCAGCGCTCTGGGAGCCACCTACGAGCAGTACTTC CASSALGATYEQYF
NA few TRBJ2-5 TRBV7-8 TGTGCCAGCAGTTATGACATTCGGCGCCAAGAGACCCAGTACTTC CASSYDIRRQETQYF
NA NA TRBJ1-5 TRBV19 TGTGCCAGTAGTATCTCTGGGGGCACCAATCAGCCCCAGCATTTT CASSISGGTNQPQHF
TRBD1 once TRBJ2-1 TRBV7-2 TGTGCCAGCAGCTCTGACAGGGGAACCTACAATGAGCAGTTCTTC CASSSDRGTYNEQFF
TRBD2 NA TRBJ2-3 TRBV27 TGTGCCACCCGACTAGCGGACACAGATACGCAGTATTTT CATRLADTDTQYF
TRBD1 once TRBJ2-3 TRBV5-1 TGCGCCAGCAGGGACAGGGGGAGCACAGATACGCAGTATTTT CASRDRGSTDTQYF
NA NA TRBJ2-2 TRBV11-2 TGTGCCAGCAGCTTCGGTAAAGGGGTGTTTTTT CASSFGKGVFF
NA NA TRBJ2-7 TRBV18 TGTGCCAGCTCACTTCCTACTACGCAGCAGTACTTC CASSLPTTQQYF
NA NA TRBJ2-7 TRBV6-4 TGTGCCAGCAGTGACTGGGCCGAGCAGTACTTC CASSDWAEQYF
TRBD1 NA TRBJ2-7 TRBV6-1 TGTGCCAGCAGAACCGGGACAGCAACCTACGAGCAGTACTTC CASRTGTATYEQYF
NA NA TRBJ1-5 TRBV19 TGTGCCAGTAGTATAGAGGGCCGTCGCAATCAGCCCCAGCATTTT CASSIEGRRNQPQHF
TRBD2 once TRBJ2-3 TRBV2 TGTGCCAGCAGTCTTGGACTAGCGGGAGTCACAGATACGCAGTATTTT CASSLGLAGVTDTQYF
NA NA TRBJ1-1 TRBV30 TGTGCCTGGAGTGTAGGCGGAGGCACTGAAGCTTTCTTT CAWSVGGGTEAFF
TRBD2 NA TRBJ2-5 TRBV9 TGTGCCAGCAGCCCATCAATAGCGGGAAACGGACAAGAGACCCAGTACTTC CASSPSIAGNGQETQYF
TRBD2 NA TRBJ2-7 TRBV6-5 TGTGCCAGCAGTTACTCTACTAGCGGGTCCTACGAGCAGTACTTC CASSYSTSGSYEQYF
TRBD1 NA TRBJ2-3 TRBV4-3 TGCGCCAGCAGCCAGGGACAGGCTATCACAGATACGCAGTATTTT CASSQGQAITDTQYF